This TCR beta chain came from a study of blood T cell repertoires in COVID-19. Participants, about 18 to 90 years old, spanned approximately 26 US areas. Recovered participants had two consecutive negative NP/OP PCR tests, healthcare professional clearance, or symptom resolution. With 3 bases removed from V and 4 bases from J, the gap between germline ends came to 4 bases. The CDR3 runs 12 residues. Germline V CDR1 and CDR2: KGHSH, LQKENI. The table came from immunoSEQ multiplex PCR; TCRdb's copy has only in-frame clones and leaves some out. This sample has a few hundred thousand clones, with around 84% found just once.

Sequenced material: PBMCs or T cells enriched from blood (not recorded which). The origin of this receptor is a woman aged 18-30 years who had recovered from COVID-19. The chain couples TRBV18 to TRBJ1-5; D is unclear. The CDR3 here is CASSPPNQPQHF. The CDR3 DNA follows: TGTGCCAGCTCACCTCCGAATCAGCCCCAGCATTTT.